This TCR beta chain was recovered during a study of siplizumab effects on memory and regulatory T cells. General study findings and limits: Mapping to unstimulated subsets was achieved for only a minor fraction of alloreactive clones. The study found that siplizumab significantly reduced alloreactive sequences traceable to unstimulated CD4+ memory cells.

Repertoires were generated with immunoSEQ multiplex PCR, while TCRdb's copy carries only in-frame clones and drops some. Among over 7,500 clones, around two fifths were seen once, and the ten largest hold around 8.6%. The mixed lymphocyte reaction cells were cocultured at 37°C for approximately 6 days. Turning to this clone: As yet, its antigen is unknown.

Germline CDR1 is MNHEY and CDR2 is SVGAGI. The CDR3 consists of 14 residues. After removal of 6 bases from V and 2 bases from J, the junction contained 7 bases not matched to a gene. Sequencing input: CFSE-low (dividing) CD4+ T cells sorted from an allogeneic mixed lymphocyte reaction. The receptor was isolated from a human donor in good health; the cells came from an allogeneic mixed lymphocyte reaction. The chain employs TRBV6-5 and TRBJ2-7, with TRBD2 identical over 7 bases. The CDR3 sequence is CASRGTGGPYEQYF. The CDR3 DNA reads TGTGCCAGCAGGGGGACGGGGGGTCCCTACGAGCAGTACTTC.